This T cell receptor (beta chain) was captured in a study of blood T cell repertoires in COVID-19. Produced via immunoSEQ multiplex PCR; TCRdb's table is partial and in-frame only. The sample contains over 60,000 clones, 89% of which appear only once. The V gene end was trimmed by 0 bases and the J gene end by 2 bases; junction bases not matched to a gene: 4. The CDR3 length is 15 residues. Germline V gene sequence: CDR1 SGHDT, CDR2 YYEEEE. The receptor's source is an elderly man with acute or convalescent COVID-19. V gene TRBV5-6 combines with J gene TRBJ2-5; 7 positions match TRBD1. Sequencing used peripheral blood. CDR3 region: CASSLGQGVQETQYF. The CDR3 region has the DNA TGTGCCAGCAGCTTGGGACAGGGCGTTCAAGAGACCCAGTACTTC.